The 18 T cell receptor beta chains below were found in one sample sequenced in a study of T cell changes during pregnancy in multiple sclerosis. Using immunoSEQ multiplex PCR, the repertoire was profiled, and TCRdb retains in-frame clones only, with some absent. The table records fewer than 50,000 clones, 94% of them present only once. The sample was CD8+ T cells from peripheral blood mononuclear cells, taken before pregnancy. The receptors were gathered from a female donor with multiple sclerosis, enrolled in a pregnancy study.

The V and J genes are TRBV5-6 and TRBJ2-7, with 8 bases identical to TRBD1. Germline CDR1 is SGHDT and CDR2 is YYEEEE. J lost 3 bases, V lost 1 base, and 12 bases had no gene match. The CDR3 is 17 amino acids. CDR3 in amino acids: CASSLLVRTGPYYEQYF. The CDR3 nucleotides are TGTGCCAGCAGCTTGCTTGTCCGGACAGGGCCTTACTACGAGCAGTACTTC.

This chain connects TRBV10-1 to TRBJ1-1; D not resolved. CDR3 length: 13 amino acids. Trimming left V 0 bases short and J 1 base short, with 3 bases between. Germline CDR1 and CDR2: WNHNN and SYGVQD (reference sequence). The CDR3 region has the DNA TGCGCCAGCAGTGAGTCGGCGAACACTGAAGCTTTCTTT. It yields the protein CASSESANTEAFF.

The rearrangement links TRBV7-8 to TRBJ2-1, with TRBD2 matching over 10 bases. The germline gives CDR1 SGHVS, CDR2 FQNEAQ. CDR3 length: 16 amino acids. Losses at the gene ends were 3 bases for V and 5 bases for J; bases not matched to a gene: 7. CDR3 loop: CASSFPGLAPHNEQFF. The CDR3 bases are TGTGCCAGCAGCTTTCCGGGACTAGCGCCTCACAATGAGCAGTTCTTC.

This chain joins TRBV25-1 and TRBJ1-2, with D uncertain. Germline CDR1 MGHDK, CDR2 SYGVNS. V was clipped by 8 bases and J by 1 base, with 8 bases between them. This CDR3 has 12 amino acids. CDR3 sequence reads: CASFRYNYGYTF. The CDR3 DNA reads TGTGCCAGCTTCAGGTATAACTATGGCTACACCTTC.

In this sample, this clone turned up once. The V gene is TRBV19, the J gene TRBJ2-1; D perhaps matches TRBD1 (6 bases). V gave up 9 bases and J gave up 0 bases, with 15 bases separating them. The CDR3 is 15 residues long. Germline V lookup: CDR1 LNHDA, CDR2 SQIVND (reference sequence). The CDR3 sequence is CASADSASSYNEQFF. CDR3 coding DNA: TGTGCCAGCGCGGACAGTGCTTCCTCCTACAATGAGCAGTTCTTC.

The chain joins TRBV27 to TRBJ2-5; no firm D call. The germline V and J ends were trimmed by 3 bases and 1 base, with 6 bases remaining between them. This CDR3 is 13 amino acids long. CDR1 and CDR2 (germline): MNHEY, SMNVEV (reference sequence). CDR3 region: CASSFFGQETQYF. DNA of the CDR3: TGTGCCAGCAGTTTTTTCGGCCAAGAGACCCAGTACTTC.

The chain employs TRBV11-3 and TRBJ2-1, with TRBD2 matching over 9 bases. Germline V gene data show CDR1 as SGHNT and CDR2 as YENEEA. The CDR3 loop spans 15 amino acids. The J segment lost 4 bases and the V segment lost 5 bases, leaving 6 bases of the junction unmatched. The CDR3: CASSPGREGYNEQFF. Written as DNA, the CDR3 is TGTGCCAGCAGCCCCGGGCGGGAGGGGTACAATGAGCAGTTCTTC.

The chain links TRBV7-3 to TRBJ2-1, with 14 bases matching TRBD2. J lost 4 bases, V lost 2 bases, and 10 bases had no gene match. Germline lookup yields CDR1 SGHTA and CDR2 FQGTGA. The CDR3 runs 19 residues. CDR3 nucleotide sequence: TGTGCCAGCAGCTTAGAACCGGGACTAGCGGGAGTGGGGTACAATGAGCAGTTCTTC. Protein sequence: CASSLEPGLAGVGYNEQFF. Drawing the rest from reference TRBV7-3 and TRBJ2-1, the complete variable domain is GAGVSQTPSNKVTEKGKYVELRCDPISGHTALYWYRQSLGQGPEFLIYFQGTGAADDSGLPNDRFFAVRPEGSVSTLKIQRTERGDSAVYLCASSLEPGLAGVGYNEQFFGPGTRLTVL.

This CDR3 is CAWGSNYGYTF. DNA for the CDR3: TGTGCCTGGGGCTCTAACTATGGCTACACCTTC. The chain links TRBV30 to TRBJ1-2; the D is unclear. This CDR3 spans 11 amino acids. Germline V gene lookup returns CDR1 GTSNPN and CDR2 SVGIG (reference sequence). The germline V and J ends were trimmed by 5 bases and 0 bases, with 4 bases remaining between them.

The chain combines TRBV7-9 with TRBJ2-7; TRBD1 agrees at 7 bases. Germline lookup yields CDR1 SEHNR and CDR2 FQNEAQ (reference sequence). The CDR3 spans 14 residues. The J segment lost 5 bases and the V segment lost 4 bases, leaving 8 bases of the junction unmatched. CDR3 amino acids: CASSSENRGDEQYF. For the CDR3, the DNA is TGTGCCAGCAGCTCAGAAAACAGGGGCGACGAGCAGTACTTC.

V usage is TRBV19 and J usage is TRBJ2-7; TRBD2 is a possible D gene (6 bases). Trimming removed 6 bases from V and 7 bases from J, with 16 bases in between. The CDR3 extends over 13 amino acids. Germline loops: CDR1 LNHDA, CDR2 SQIVND (reference sequence). CDR3 residues: CASSHGGFLEQYF. The CDR3 region has the DNA TGTGCCAGTAGCCATGGAGGGTTTTTGGAGCAGTACTTC. Variable domain in full (rest from reference TRBV19 and TRBJ2-7): DGGITQSPKYLFRKEGQNVTLSCEQNLNHDAMYWYRQDPGQGLRLIYYSQIVNDFQKGDIAEGYSVSREKKESFPLTVTSAQKNPTAFYLCASSHGGFLEQYFGPGTRLTVT.

The chain has TRBV15 and TRBJ2-2, with D perhaps matching TRBD1 (5 bases). Trimming pared 0 bases from V and 2 bases from J, leaving 13 bases between. This CDR3 has 17 amino acids. In germline, CDR1 is LNHNV, CDR2 YYDKDF (reference sequence). DNA of the CDR3: TGTGCCACCAGCAGAGATAGGGGTATGGTCAACACCGGGGAGCTGTTTTTT. This gives the protein CATSRDRGMVNTGELFF.

The V call is TRBV15, the J call TRBJ2-5; 11 bases map to TRBD1. CDR1 LNHNV and CDR2 YYDKDF come from the germline V gene (reference sequence). CDR3 size: 17 residues. V lost 3 bases to trimming and J lost 5 bases; unmatched junction nucleotides: 11. The CDR3 is CATSSPGQGVLRETQYF. CDR3 nucleotide sequence: TGTGCCACCAGCAGCCCGGGACAGGGGGTTTTACGGGAGACCCAGTACTTC.

V usage is TRBV28 and J usage is TRBJ2-7; the match to TRBD2 covers 7 bases. Germline CDR1 reads MDHEN; CDR2 reads SYDVKM. The CDR3 runs to 15 residues. V gave up 3 bases and J gave up 0 bases; unmatched junction bases: 5. CDR3 sequence: CASSLGGDYSYEQYF. CDR3 DNA: TGTGCCAGCAGTTTGGGGGGGGACTACTCCTACGAGCAGTACTTC.

V is TRBV28 and J is TRBJ1-1, with D possibly being TRBD1 (6 bases). V gave up 4 bases and J gave up 8 bases, with 17 bases separating them. The CDR3 is 14 residues long. Germline CDR1 MDHEN, CDR2 SYDVKM. Here the CDR3 reads CASSYYRADREAFF. The DNA for the CDR3 is TGTGCCAGCAGTTATTACAGGGCTGATCGAGAAGCTTTCTTT.

About this clone itself: The sample contains more than one DNA sequence encoding this CDR3. The chain couples TRBV19 to TRBJ1-2; D is uncertain. With 3 bases removed from V and 7 bases from J, the gap between germline ends came to 9 bases. Looked up from germline, CDR1 is LNHDA and CDR2 is SQIVND (reference sequence). This CDR3 comprises 12 residues. CDR3 DNA: TGTGCCAGTAGTATTGGCCAGATTGGCTACACCTTC. Residues: CASSIGQIGYTF.

V usage is TRBV28 and J usage is TRBJ2-3; no clear D. Trimming took 5 bases from V and 4 from J, leaving 25 bases between them. The V gene's germline CDR1 is MDHEN and CDR2 SYDVKM. This CDR3 has 18 amino acids. CDR3 region: CASSATQLGQFGSDTQYF. For the CDR3, the DNA is TGTGCCAGCAGTGCAACCCAGTTGGGCCAATTTGGTTCAGATACGCAGTATTTT.

The CDR3, as DNA: TGTGCCAGTAGTGCCGGGAGGATTGAGCAGTTCTTC. Translating it yields CASSAGRIEQFF. The rearrangement joins TRBV19 to TRBJ2-1; TRBD2 matches 7 bases. The CDR3 is made up of 12 amino acids. Germline CDR1 is LNHDA and CDR2 is SQIVND (reference sequence). Trimming removed 5 bases from V and 9 bases from J; junction bases left unmatched: 4. The full variable domain, in which reference TRBV19 and TRBJ2-1 provide the parts outside the CDR3, is DGGITQSPKYLFRKEGQNVTLSCEQNLNHDAMYWYRQDPGQGLRLIYYSQIVNDFQKGDIAEGYSVSREKKESFPLTVTSAQKNPTAFYLCASSAGRIEQFFGPGTRLTVL.